Listed below are T cell receptor beta chains from one sample, sequenced in a study of vaccination and CD4 T cells after COVID-19. MiXCR, applied by TCRdb to the PCR reads, yields one record per CDR3 protein. The top ten hold roughly 22% of the sample, which has over 8,500 distinct CDR3 sequences, around two fifths seen once. The antigens of these receptors remain unknown. Material: CD4+ T cells from blood, cultured in vitro. These receptor sequences come from a human donor who had recovered from COVID-19. Both conserved end residues are part of each CDR3. A D gene is named only where the DNA matches it firmly. The listing skips clone size in some rows; elsewhere it reads once, few, many or a size class.

v_call	j_call	d_call	clone_size	cdr3_nt	cdr3_aa
TRBV7-2	TRBJ2-3	-	-	TGTGCCAGCAGCTTAAGCGGGGCGGGGGCCGGCAACACAGATACGCAGTATTTT	CASSLSGAGAGNTDTQYF
TRBV5-3	TRBJ2-7	-	-	TGTGCCAGAAGCGCGCGGAGCGAGCAGTACTTC	CARSARSEQYF
TRBV12-3/TRBV12-4	TRBJ1-6	-	-	TGTGCCAGCAGTTTGTCAGAACGGGCACCCCTCCACTTT	CASSLSERAPLHF
TRBV5-4	TRBJ2-6	-	-	TGTGCCAGCAGCTTTATACGCTCTGGGGCCAACGTCCTGACTTTC	CASSFIRSGANVLTF
TRBV7-9	TRBJ2-6	-	-	TGTGCCAGCGAACCAGGGCGCCTCTTCTCTGGGGCCAACGTCCTGACTTTC	CASEPGRLFSGANVLTF
TRBV4-1	TRBJ1-3	-	-	TGCGCCAGCAGCCAGGGGCGGATCTCTGGAAACACCATATATTTT	CASSQGRISGNTIYF
TRBV28	TRBJ1-2	TRBD1	few	TGTGCCAGCAGAACTACAGGGGTGGGTGGCTACACCTTC	CASRTTGVGGYTF
TRBV15	TRBJ1-1	TRBD1	few	TGTGCCACCAGCGGGACAGGGGCCCATGGCACTGAAGCTTTCTTT	CATSGTGAHGTEAFF
TRBV4-1	TRBJ1-5	-	-	TGCGCCAGCAGTAAGGTAGGGGGCAATCAGCCCCAGCATTTT	CASSKVGGNQPQHF
TRBV20-1	TRBJ1-2	-	-	TGCAGTGCTAGCGATAGCGGCTACACCTTC	CSASDSGYTF
TRBV7-8	TRBJ2-3	-	-	TGTGCCAGCAGCTTAGGAGGAAATGCAGATACGCAGTATTTT	CASSLGGNADTQYF
TRBV7-9	TRBJ2-7	TRBD2	-	TGTGCCAGCAGCTCTAGCGGGGGGGCGGGCGAGCAGTACTTC	CASSSSGGAGEQYF
TRBV6-1	TRBJ2-7	TRBD1	-	TGTGCCAGCAGCAGGACAGGGGGCCGATCCTACGAGCAGTACTTC	CASSRTGGRSYEQYF